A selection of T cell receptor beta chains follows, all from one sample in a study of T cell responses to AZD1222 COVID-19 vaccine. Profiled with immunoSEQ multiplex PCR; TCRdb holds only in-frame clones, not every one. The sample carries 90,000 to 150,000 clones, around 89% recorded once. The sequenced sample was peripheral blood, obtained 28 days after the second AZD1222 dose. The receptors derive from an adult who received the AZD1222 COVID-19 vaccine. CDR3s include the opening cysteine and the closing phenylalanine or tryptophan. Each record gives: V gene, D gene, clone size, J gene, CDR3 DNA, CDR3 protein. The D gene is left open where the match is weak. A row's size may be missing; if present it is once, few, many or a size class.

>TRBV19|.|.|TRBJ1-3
TGTGCCAGTAGTATAAGGGGCCGGCTAAACACCATATATTTT
CASSIRGRLNTIYF
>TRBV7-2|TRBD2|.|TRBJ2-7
TGTGCCAGCAGCTTAGGGGGACTAGCGGTATACGAGCAGTACTTC
CASSLGGLAVYEQYF
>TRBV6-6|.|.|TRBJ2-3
TGTGCCAGCAGTTTTGTGGATACGCAGTATTTT
CASSFVDTQYF
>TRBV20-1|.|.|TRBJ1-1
TGCAGTGCTCACGCGGGGACTGAAGCTTTCTTT
CSAHAGTEAFF
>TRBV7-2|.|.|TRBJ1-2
TGTGCCAGCAGCTTACAACAGGCGGGAGGCTACACCTTC
CASSLQQAGGYTF
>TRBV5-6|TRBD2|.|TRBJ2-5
TGTGCCAGCAGCATGGGAGGGCCGGGAGAGACCCAGTACTTC
CASSMGGPGETQYF
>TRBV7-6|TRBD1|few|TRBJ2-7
TGTGCCAGCAGCACAGAGTGGACAGGAGCCTCCTACGAGCAGTACTTC
CASSTEWTGASYEQYF
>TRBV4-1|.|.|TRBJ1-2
TGCGCCAGCAGCCAAGATAGGCAGGGATGGGGCTACACCTTC
CASSQDRQGWGYTF
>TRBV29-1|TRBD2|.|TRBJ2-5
TGCAGCGTTGAAGGGCTAGCGGGAGAGACCCAGTACTTC
CSVEGLAGETQYF
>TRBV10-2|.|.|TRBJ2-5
TGCGCCAGCAGTGAGTCAGGGGCTTTCCCAGAGACCCAGTACTTC
CASSESGAFPETQYF
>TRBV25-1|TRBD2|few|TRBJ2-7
TGTGCCAGCAGTACTAGCGGGAGCTCCTACGAGCAGTACTTC
CASSTSGSSYEQYF
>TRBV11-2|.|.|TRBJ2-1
TGTGCCAGCAGCTTACTTTTGGGACTGAACAATGAGCAGTTCTTC
CASSLLLGLNNEQFF
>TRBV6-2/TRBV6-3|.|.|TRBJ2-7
TGTGCCAGCAGTTACTCGATAGGGCCCTACGAGCAGTACTTC
CASSYSIGPYEQYF
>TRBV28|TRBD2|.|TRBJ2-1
TGTGCCAGCAGTGGGAGCGGGAGAGCCTACAATGAGCAGTTCTTC
CASSGSGRAYNEQFF
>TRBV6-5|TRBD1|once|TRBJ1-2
TGTGCCAGCAGTTACGTGAGTGAGGGGGCCGGCTATGGCTACACCTTC
CASSYVSEGAGYGYTF
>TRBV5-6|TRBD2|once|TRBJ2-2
TGTGCCAGCAGTGAAGCCGGGACTAGCGGGTACACCGGGGAGCTGTTTTTT
CASSEAGTSGYTGELFF
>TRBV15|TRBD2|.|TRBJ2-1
TGTGCCACCAGCAGATGGGGAGGGGCGGGCTCCTACAATGAGCAGTTCTTC
CATSRWGGAGSYNEQFF
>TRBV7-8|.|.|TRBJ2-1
TGTGCCAGCAGCCGAGTTGGGGCGCGGGCCTACAATGAGCAGTTCTTC
CASSRVGARAYNEQFF
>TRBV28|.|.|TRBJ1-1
TGTGCCAGCAGTTTAGATCCCCGAGTCGGTCTCGGTGAAGCTTTCTTT
CASSLDPRVGLGEAFF
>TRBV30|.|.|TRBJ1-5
TGTGCCTGGGCCCCATGGGACTATAGCAATCAGCCCCAGCATTTT
CAWAPWDYSNQPQHF
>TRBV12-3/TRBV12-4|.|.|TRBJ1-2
TGTGCCAGCAGTTTGAACAGGTACTATGGCTACACCTTC
CASSLNRYYGYTF
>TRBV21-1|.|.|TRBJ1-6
TGTGCCAGTCTCCGGGCGGGATCCTATAATTCACCCCTCCACTTT
CASLRAGSYNSPLHF
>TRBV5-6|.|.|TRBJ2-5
TGTGCCAGCAGCGGACCTCAAGAGACCCAGTACTTC
CASSGPQETQYF
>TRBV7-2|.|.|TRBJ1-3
TGTGCCAGCAGCGCAACCCCGGGAAACACCATATATTTT
CASSATPGNTIYF
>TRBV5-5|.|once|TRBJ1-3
TGTGCCAGCAGCGCCAGTGTTTCCTCTGGAAACACCATATATTTT
CASSASVSSGNTIYF
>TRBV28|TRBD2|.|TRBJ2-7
TGTGCCAGCAGTTCCCCTGAAGCGGGAGGAACCTACGAGCAGTACTTC
CASSSPEAGGTYEQYF
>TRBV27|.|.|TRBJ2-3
TGTGCCAGCAGTTTATCGAGAGGGGGGGACCCTAAGTATTTT
CASSLSRGGDPKYF
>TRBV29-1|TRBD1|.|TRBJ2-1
TGCAGCGCCAGAGAGGGACAGGGAGGCAATGAGCAGTTCTTC
CSAREGQGGNEQFF
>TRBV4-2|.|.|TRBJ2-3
TGTGCCAGCAGCCGGAAGGACACAGATACGCAGTATTTT
CASSRKDTDTQYF
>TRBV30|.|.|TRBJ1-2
TGTGCCTGGAGTGTACTAAACTCGGGAGCTTTC
CAWSVLNSGAF